This TCR beta chain stems from a study of cytotoxic CD8 clonotypes in ibrutinib-treated CLL. Study summary: Mean yields were around 250,000 productive templates and 80,000 to 95,000 productive rearrangements per sample.

Sequencing was performed with immunoSEQ multiplex PCR; in TCRdb, only in-frame clones are kept and a portion is missing. The profile shows 30,000 or so clones, about 80% of them singletons. Extraction of roughly 2 micrograms of genomic DNA from cryopreserved PBMCs supplied material for TCR beta libraries. General study findings and limits: Contraction or stability on treatment was seen for public clonotypes, which were uncommon. Sustained-remission and progressing patients were not sampled at matched times.

To note about this clone: Its antigen is not identified.

The specimen comprised PBMCs, sampled after 36 months of ibrutinib treatment. This receptor was taken from a human donor with chronic lymphocytic leukemia.

The CDR3 nucleotides are TGTGCCAGCAGCCAAGATAGGGCCAGGGATACGCAGTATTTT. Amino acids: CASSQDRARDTQYF. The chain links TRBV4-2 to TRBJ2-3; no clear D. The V gene lost 0 bases and the J gene lost 6 bases, with 10 bases spanning the gap. CDR3 size: 14 residues. Germline V gene lookup returns CDR1 LGHNA and CDR2 YNFKEQ.